These 16 T cell receptor beta chains were all obtained from the same sample, sequenced in a study of blood T cell repertoires in COVID-19. The assay was immunoSEQ multiplex PCR, and TCRdb's table has in-frame clones only and misses some. The sample includes 150,000 to 200,000 clones, around 85% of them seen just once. The sample taken for sequencing was peripheral blood. The receptors shown here come from a man in his fifties who had recovered from COVID-19.

This clone appeared once. The V and J genes are TRBV7-2 and TRBJ2-1; tentative D call: TRBD2 (6 bases). Trimming left V 4 bases short and J 5 bases short, with 9 bases between. Germline V gene sequence: CDR1 SGHTA, CDR2 FQGNSA. This CDR3 comprises 13 residues. CDR3 sequence: CASSSRLDNEQFF. The DNA for the CDR3 is TGTGCCAGCAGCTCCCGACTAGACAATGAGCAGTTCTTC.

CDR3 in amino acids: CASSGTGGGLEQFF. CDR3 in DNA: TGTGCCAGCAGTGGGACGGGGGGAGGATTAGAGCAGTTCTTC. The chain employs TRBV28 and TRBJ2-1; 7 bases map to TRBD2. The germline gives CDR1 MDHEN, CDR2 SYDVKM. V shed 5 bases, J shed 10 bases, and the junction held 11 bases outside the gene matches. The CDR3 is made up of 14 amino acids.

The chain employs TRBV11-2 and TRBJ2-1, with 12 bases lining up with TRBD2. The length of the CDR3 is 17 residues. Looked up from germline, CDR1 is SGHAT and CDR2 is FQNNGV. V lost 5 bases to trimming and J lost 0 bases; unmatched junction nucleotides: 5. The CDR3 nucleotides read TGTGCCAGCAGCCGCAAGGGACTAGCGGGCTCCTACAATGAGCAGTTCTTC. Encoded protein: CASSRKGLAGSYNEQFF.

V is TRBV4-3 and J is TRBJ2-3; D ambiguous. Trimming stripped 4 bases from V and 4 bases from J, with 18 bases between. The CDR3 contains 16 residues. The germline V gene has CDR1 LGHNA and CDR2 YSLEER. This CDR3 reads CASSPAGALLADTQYF. CDR3 coding DNA: TGCGCCAGCAGCCCGGCCGGAGCCCTTTTAGCAGATACGCAGTATTTT.

CDR3 in DNA: TGTGCCAGCAGTTTGGGAGGAAACCATGGCTACACCTTC. Its translation is CASSLGGNHGYTF. This chain joins TRBV27 and TRBJ1-2, with D unclear. Trimming shortened V by 3 bases and J by 6 bases, and 11 bases separated the two germline ends. The CDR3 contains 13 residues. CDR1 MNHEY and CDR2 SMNVEV come from the germline V gene (reference sequence).

In regard to this clone: The DNA is left out, because the CDR3 cannot be placed on it with certainty; the CDR3 is given as TCRdb lists it. V gene TRBV2 combines with J gene TRBJ2-1; the D call of TRBD2 is as the table states it, not checked on the DNA. A total of 13 residues make up the CDR3, ends included. Per germline, CDR1 SNHLY and CDR2 FYNNEI. The CDR3 sequence: CASSVVAGGSPFF.

The chain couples TRBV11-3 to TRBJ1-1, with TRBD1 identical over 7 bases. Germline lookup yields CDR1 SGHNT and CDR2 YENEEA. V shed 0 bases, J shed 1 base, and the junction held 14 bases outside the gene matches. The CDR3 totals 19 residues. The CDR3 bases are TGTGCCAGCAGCTTAGATCAATCAGGGGGGATTAGGCAGAACACTGAAGCTTTCTTT. Its translation: CASSLDQSGGIRQNTEAFF.

The gene calls are TRBV19 and TRBJ2-7; possible D gene TRBD1, 5 bases. The CDR3 has 13 amino acids. V dropped 6 bases and J dropped 6 bases, with 15 bases sitting between them. Per the germline V gene, CDR1 is LNHDA and CDR2 is SQIVND (reference sequence). The CDR3 region is CASREGHATEQYF. The CDR3 bases are TGTGCCAGTAGGGAAGGACATGCGACCGAGCAGTACTTC.

In its sample, this clone was seen many times. The CDR3 sequence: CAISDEMGGRVQYF. The CDR3 coding sequence is TGTGCCATCAGTGACGAAATGGGAGGAAGGGTGCAGTACTTC. The chain combines TRBV10-3 with TRBJ2-7, with D perhaps TRBD2 (6 bases). The CDR3 spans 14 residues. From germline, CDR1 is ENHRY and CDR2 SYGVKD. V was pared by 3 bases and J by 9 bases, with 18 bases between.

This rearrangement joins TRBV29-1 to TRBJ1-5; tentative D call: TRBD1 (5 bases). V lost 4 bases to trimming and J lost 4 bases, with 11 bases between them. This CDR3 spans 13 amino acids. Per germline, CDR1 SQVTM and CDR2 ANQGSEA. The CDR3 here is CSVGGLGNQPQHF. CDR3 coding DNA: TGCAGCGTTGGGGGCTTGGGGAATCAGCCCCAGCATTTT.

The chain employs TRBV9 and TRBJ1-6, with D perhaps TRBD1 (6 bases). The ends were cut back, 3 bases at V and 10 bases at J, with 14 bases in the middle. Germline V CDR1 and CDR2: SGDLS, YYNGEE. The CDR3 covers 14 residues. CDR3 sequence reads: CASSESGGASPLHF. DNA of the CDR3: TGTGCCAGCAGCGAGTCGGGGGGCGCGTCACCCCTCCACTTT.

The rearrangement links TRBV7-9 to TRBJ1-2; unclear D gene. The CDR3 extends over 15 amino acids. Trimming removed 0 bases at V and 4 bases at J, with 12 bases between. Per germline, CDR1 SEHNR and CDR2 FQNEAQ (reference sequence). The CDR3 region has the DNA TGTGCCAGCAGCTTAGCCCGGGGTCCTACCTATGGCTACACCTTC. As protein: CASSLARGPTYGYTF.

Only a few counts were recorded for this clone. The chain is built from TRBV28 and TRBJ2-6; D unresolved. Trimming removed 3 bases at V and 1 base at J, with 7 bases between. CDR1 MDHEN and CDR2 SYDVKM come from the germline V gene. This CDR3 spans 15 amino acids. The CDR3 coding sequence is TGTGCCAGCAGTTTGTCCGGGTCTGGGGCCAACGTCCTGACTTTC. Translated: CASSLSGSGANVLTF.

The rearrangement links TRBV27 to TRBJ2-1; D perhaps matches TRBD2 (6 bases). Germline V gene lookup returns CDR1 MNHEY and CDR2 SMNVEV (reference sequence). The ends were cut back, 7 bases at V and 7 bases at J, with 17 bases in the middle. This CDR3 is built from 14 residues. The CDR3 sequence: CASTGFLGGNEQFF. As DNA, the CDR3 is TGTGCCAGCACGGGGTTCTTGGGAGGTAATGAGCAGTTCTTC.

There are many counts of this clone. This rearrangement joins TRBV28 to TRBJ1-2; perhaps TRBD1 as D (6 bases). The CDR3 covers 16 residues. The ends were cut back, 1 base at V and 6 bases at J, with 18 bases in the middle. The germline gives CDR1 MDHEN, CDR2 SYDVKM. The DNA of the CDR3 is TGTGCCAGCAGTTTATTCGCGGAGGGGGGGCGACATGGCTACACCTTC. Encoded protein: CASSLFAEGGRHGYTF.

Only a few counts were recorded for this clone. V gene TRBV24-1 combines with J gene TRBJ2-1; 9 nucleotides match TRBD1. V lost 4 bases to trimming and J lost 8 bases; unmatched junction nucleotides: 11. Looked up from germline, CDR1 is KGHDR and CDR2 is SFDVKD. The CDR3 runs to 16 residues. In DNA form, the CDR3 reads TGTGCCACCAGTGACTTTTCCAGGACAGGGGACGATGAGCAGTTCTTC. This translates into CATSDFSRTGDDEQFF.